A single sample gave rise to the 23 T cell receptor beta chains below, sequenced in a study of blood T cell repertoires in COVID-19. This table comes from immunoSEQ multiplex PCR, and its TCRdb copy is limited to in-frame clones, with some not included. This sample has 75,000 or so clones; around 88% occur once, and the top ten carry 4.5% to 6%. The sequencing input was peripheral blood. Receptors were obtained from an elderly woman with active or convalescent COVID-19.

This chain joins TRBV19 and TRBJ2-5, with 12 bases that match TRBD1. The CDR3 runs to 15 residues. V lost 5 bases and J lost 5; bases outside the gene matches: 6. The germline CDR1 and CDR2 sequences are LNHDA and SQIVND (reference sequence). The CDR3 protein is CASSAGQGAEETQYF. DNA for the CDR3: TGTGCCAGTAGTGCGGGACAGGGGGCGGAGGAGACCCAGTACTTC.

The V call is TRBV5-4, the J call TRBJ1-1, with D possibly TRBD1 on 5 matching bases. This CDR3 spans 15 amino acids. Germline V gene lookup returns CDR1 SGHNT and CDR2 YYREEE (reference sequence). V was clipped by 0 bases and J by 2 bases, with 11 bases between them. The chain's CDR3 is CASSLGGDYNTEAFF. CDR3 bases: TGTGCCAGCAGCTTGGGAGGGGACTATAACACTGAAGCTTTCTTT.

The chain is built from TRBV25-1 and TRBJ1-2; D is ambiguous. Germline CDR1 reads MGHDK; CDR2 reads SYGVNS. The germline V and J ends were trimmed by 2 bases and 2 bases, with 6 bases remaining between them. The CDR3 runs to 13 residues. DNA of the CDR3: TGTGCCAGCAGTGAAGGGCAGAACTATGGCTACACCTTC. Amino acids: CASSEGQNYGYTF.

The J gene is TRBJ2-5, the V gene TRBV7-9; 8 bases are shared with TRBD2. Per the germline V gene, CDR1 is SEHNR and CDR2 is FQNEAQ (reference sequence). V lost 5 bases, J lost 9 bases, and 5 bases stayed unmatched. The CDR3 has 12 amino acids. CDR3 sequence: CASSPGGGPQYF. The CDR3 DNA follows: TGTGCCAGCAGCCCCGGGGGGGGGCCCCAGTACTTC.

This clone has only a few counts. The rearrangement links TRBV5-1 to TRBJ1-2; no clear D. The germline V gene has CDR1 SGHRS and CDR2 YFSETQ. Deletions cut 1 base from V and 8 bases from J, with 24 bases between. CDR3 length equals 17 residues. Here the CDR3 reads CASSLTIAPRGWGGYTF. The CDR3 nucleotides read TGCGCCAGCAGCTTGACAATTGCCCCCCGAGGGTGGGGAGGCTACACCTTC.

V usage is TRBV5-6 and J usage is TRBJ1-4; 7 bases align to TRBD1. V gave up 4 bases and J gave up 4 bases; unmatched junction bases: 4. Germline values: CDR1 SGHDT, CDR2 YYEEEE. This CDR3 contains 14 residues. Here the CDR3 reads CASSPGQINEKLFF. DNA for the CDR3: TGTGCCAGCAGCCCGGGACAGATTAATGAAAAACTGTTTTTT.

The V and J genes are TRBV11-2 and TRBJ1-1; D is unresolved. This CDR3 has 13 residues. The V end was cut by 5 bases, the J end by 11 bases, with 18 bases between. Germline V gene sequence: CDR1 SGHAT, CDR2 FQNNGV. The CDR3 loop reads CASSPGVIWEAFF. The CDR3 bases are TGTGCCAGCAGCCCAGGTGTGATCTGGGAGGCTTTCTTT.

The chain combines TRBV7-2 with TRBJ1-4; D gene uncertain. This CDR3 region has 14 residues. V lost 5 bases and J lost 0, with 7 bases in between. Germline V gene lookup returns CDR1 SGHTA and CDR2 FQGNSA. The CDR3 nucleotides read TGTGCCAGCAGCCTGAGAACAACTAATGAAAAACTGTTTTTT. It specifies CASSLRTTNEKLFF.

V is TRBV27 and J is TRBJ2-7; TRBD1 matches 10 bases. The V gene end was trimmed by 4 bases and the J gene end by 6 bases; junction bases not matched to a gene: 3. CDR3 length: 13 residues. Germline CDR1 reads MNHEY; CDR2 reads SMNVEV (reference sequence). CDR3: CASSSDRGIEQYF. The CDR3, as DNA: TGTGCCAGCAGTTCGGACAGGGGGATCGAGCAGTACTTC.

The chain joins TRBV6-5 to TRBJ2-7, with TRBD1 matching 8 bases. This CDR3 has 13 amino acids. With V trimmed by 8 bases and J by 6 bases, 9 bases remained unmatched. CDR1 is MNHEY, CDR2 SVGAGI, per germline. The CDR3 loop is CASDRGQGFEQYF. CDR3 coding DNA: TGTGCCAGCGATAGAGGACAGGGTTTCGAGCAGTACTTC.

The CDR3 sequence: CASSLVGADTEAFF. CDR3 DNA sequence: TGTGCCAGCAGCTTGGTGGGGGCTGACACTGAAGCTTTCTTT. The genes are TRBV5-4 and TRBJ1-1; a possible D gene is TRBD1 (6 bases). V was cut by 0 bases and J by 3 bases, with 9 bases left in between. The CDR3 runs 14 residues. Germline CDR1 and CDR2: SGHNT and YYREEE (reference sequence).

The rearrangement links TRBV30 to TRBJ1-5; tentative D call: TRBD1 (5 bases). The CDR3 loop spans 14 amino acids. CDR1 is GTSNPN, CDR2 SVGIG, per germline (reference sequence). Trimming stripped 2 bases from V and 1 base from J, with 9 bases between. The CDR3 here is CAWSTGGSNQPQHF. CDR3 DNA: TGTGCCTGGAGTACAGGTGGCAGCAATCAGCCCCAGCATTTT.

V and J are TRBV4-1 and TRBJ1-3; possibly TRBD1 for D (5 bases). The CDR3 spans 17 residues. The germline V gene has CDR1 MGHRA and CDR2 YSYEKL. Trimming shortened V by 3 bases and J by 4 bases, and 19 bases separated the two germline ends. As DNA, the CDR3 is TGCGCCAGCAGCCAGAGAGGGAGGGCAGGGACCGGAAACACCATATATTTT. Translating gives CASSQRGRAGTGNTIYF.

The table lists this clone with a few counts. The chain is built from TRBV28 and TRBJ2-1; the match to TRBD1 covers 12 bases. The CDR3 extends over 17 amino acids. Per the germline V gene, CDR1 is MDHEN and CDR2 is SYDVKM. Trimming cost V 5 bases and J 9 bases; bases outside gene matches: 14. CDR3 DNA sequence: TGTGCCAGCAGTCCCTCAGGGGGGGGACAGGGGGCTGGTGAGCAGTTCTTC. The encoded protein is CASSPSGGGQGAGEQFF. The full variable domain, completed using reference TRBV28 and TRBJ2-1, is DVKVTQSSRYLVKRTGEKVFLECVQDMDHENMFWYRQDPGLGLRLIYFSYDVKMKEKGDIPEGYSVSREKKERFSLILESASTNQTSMYLCASSPSGGGQGAGEQFFGPGTRLTVL.

In this sample, this clone turned up once. This rearrangement joins TRBV6-2 or TRBV6-3 to TRBJ1-4, with D unresolved. CDR3 length equals 16 residues. The V end was cut by 0 bases, the J end by 8 bases, with 16 bases between. Germline V CDR1 and CDR2: MNHEY, SVGEGT. The CDR3 DNA reads as TGTGCCAGCAGTTACTCGATGGCAGCTACGGAGGAAAAACTGTTTTTT. Translation: CASSYSMAATEEKLFF.

The CDR3: CAISESGANYGYTF. As DNA, the CDR3 is TGTGCCATCAGTGAGTCCGGAGCTAACTATGGCTACACCTTC. The rearrangement uses TRBV10-3 and TRBJ1-2, with D unresolved. The V end lost 0 bases, the J end lost 0 bases, and 5 bases lay between the germline ends. This CDR3 contains 14 residues. Germline V CDR1 and CDR2: ENHRY, SYGVKD.

This chain connects TRBV5-1 to TRBJ1-2; 10 positions match TRBD1. There are 13 residues in the CDR3. Germline V gives CDR1 SGHRS, CDR2 YFSETQ. The trim removed 4 bases at V and 8 bases at J, leaving 5 bases unmatched. CDR3 in amino acids: CASSRQGAEGYTF. The DNA for the CDR3 is TGCGCCAGCAGCCGACAGGGGGCGGAAGGCTACACCTTC.

There are a few counts of this clone. The gene calls are TRBV5-1 and TRBJ2-2; D possibly corresponds to TRBD2 (7 bases). Trimming removed 0 bases at V and 1 base at J, with 10 bases between. The CDR3 has 16 residues. CDR1 and CDR2 (germline): SGHRS, YFSETQ. The CDR3 nucleotides are TGCGCCAGCAGCTTGGCGGGGGGCCTGAACACCGGGGAGCTGTTTTTT. Translated: CASSLAGGLNTGELFF.

The V gene is TRBV7-8, the J gene TRBJ2-7; tentative D call: TRBD2 (7 bases). This CDR3 contains 15 residues. Trimming cost V 0 bases and J 4 bases, with 13 bases left between them. Germline assignment: CDR1 SGHVS and CDR2 FQNEAQ. The CDR3 nucleotides read TGTGCCAGCAGCTTAGCCCGAGGGGGGGTTTACGAGCAGTACTTC. Protein: CASSLARGGVYEQYF.

V gene TRBV7-2 combines with J gene TRBJ2-5; the match to TRBD2 covers 11 bases. V trimming: 5 bases; J trimming: 2 bases; junction bases outside the gene matches: 4. The length of the CDR3 is 15 residues. Germline CDR1 and CDR2: SGHTA and FQGNSA. The CDR3 loop is CASSRTSGRQETQYF. The CDR3, as DNA: TGTGCCAGCAGCCGGACTAGCGGGCGGCAAGAGACCCAGTACTTC.

The gene calls are TRBV7-9 and TRBJ1-2; TRBD1 aligns across 11 bases. Germline CDR1 SEHNR, CDR2 FQNEAQ (reference sequence). The V gene end was trimmed by 5 bases and the J gene end by 5 bases; junction bases not matched to a gene: 7. The CDR3 sequence is 15 residues long. The CDR3: CASSHGQGAVYGYTF. Here the CDR3 DNA reads TGTGCCAGCAGCCACGGACAGGGGGCCGTTTATGGCTACACCTTC.

This chain connects TRBV6-5 to TRBJ2-5; D might be TRBD1 (5 bases). The length of the CDR3 is 15 residues. Germline-derived CDR1 and CDR2 are MNHEY and SVGAGI. The V gene lost 6 bases and the J gene lost 2 bases, with 16 bases spanning the gap. The CDR3 nucleotides are TGTGCCAGCAGCTCCCTTACTACAGGTCAAGAGACCCAGTACTTC. This sequence encodes CASSSLTTGQETQYF.

This sequence joins TRBV5-1 and TRBJ2-2; D is perhaps TRBD2 (5 bases). There are 15 residues in the CDR3. Between the trimmed V and J ends, which lost 1 base and 0 bases, there was a span of 7 bases. CDR1 is SGHRS, CDR2 YFSETQ, per germline. CDR3 residues: CASSLRGANTGELFF. The DNA for the CDR3 is TGCGCCAGCAGCTTGCGGGGAGCGAACACCGGGGAGCTGTTTTTT.